This T cell receptor beta chain was sequenced for a study of cytomegalovirus exposure and HLA in healthy donors. Study-wide findings and caveats: The presence/absence work took it that sequencing depth was about the same across donors. The authors listed approximately 150 TCR beta chains as cytomegalovirus-associated. Most TCR sequences were uncommon, yet certain public TCRs appeared in many donors.

Researchers ran the PCR with 60 Vbeta and 13 Jbeta primers. The table came from immunoSEQ multiplex PCR; TCRdb's copy has only in-frame clones and leaves some out. The data show around 170,000 clones, roughly 83% seen once. Notes on this clone: Its antigen is still unknown.

The CDR3 covers 13 residues. Germline V gives CDR1 MNHEY, CDR2 SVGAGI. The J segment lost 6 bases and the V segment lost 6 bases, leaving 4 bases of the junction unmatched. The receptor comes from a young woman in good health and CMV-seronegative. This chain links TRBV6-5 with TRBJ2-3; 9 positions agree with TRBD1. The material sequenced was PBMCs. Here the CDR3 reads CASRSQGADTQYF. CDR3 bases: TGTGCCAGCAGGTCACAGGGGGCCGATACGCAGTATTTT.